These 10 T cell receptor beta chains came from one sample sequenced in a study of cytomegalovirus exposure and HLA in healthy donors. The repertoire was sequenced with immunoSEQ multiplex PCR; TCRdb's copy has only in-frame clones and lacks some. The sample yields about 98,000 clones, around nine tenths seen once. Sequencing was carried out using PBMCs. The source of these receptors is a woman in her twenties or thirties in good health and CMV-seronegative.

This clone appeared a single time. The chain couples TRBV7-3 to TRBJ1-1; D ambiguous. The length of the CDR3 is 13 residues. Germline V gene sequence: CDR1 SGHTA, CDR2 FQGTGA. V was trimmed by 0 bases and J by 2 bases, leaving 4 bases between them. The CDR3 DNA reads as TGTGCCAGCAGCTTAACGTCTAACACTGAAGCTTTCTTT. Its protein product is CASSLTSNTEAFF.

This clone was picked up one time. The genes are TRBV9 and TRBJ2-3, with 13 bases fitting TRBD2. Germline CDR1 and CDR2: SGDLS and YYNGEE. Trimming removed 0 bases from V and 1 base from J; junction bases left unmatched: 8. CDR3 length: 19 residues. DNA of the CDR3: TGTGCCAGCAGCGTAGGACTAGCGGGAGGCCCGGCCCGCACAGATACGCAGTATTTT. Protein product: CASSVGLAGGPARTDTQYF.

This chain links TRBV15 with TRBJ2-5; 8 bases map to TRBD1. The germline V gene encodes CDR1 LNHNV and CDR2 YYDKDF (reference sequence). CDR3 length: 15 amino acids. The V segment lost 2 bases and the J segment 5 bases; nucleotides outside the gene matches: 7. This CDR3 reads CATSRSRTGSETQYF. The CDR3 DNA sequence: TGTGCCACCAGCAGATCCCGGACAGGGAGCGAGACCCAGTACTTC.

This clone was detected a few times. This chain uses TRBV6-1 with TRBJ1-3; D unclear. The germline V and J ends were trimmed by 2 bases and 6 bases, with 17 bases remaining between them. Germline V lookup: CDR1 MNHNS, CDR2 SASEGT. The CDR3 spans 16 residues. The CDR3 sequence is CASSESMGSPPNTIYF. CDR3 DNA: TGTGCCAGCAGTGAATCTATGGGGAGCCCACCAAACACCATATATTTT.

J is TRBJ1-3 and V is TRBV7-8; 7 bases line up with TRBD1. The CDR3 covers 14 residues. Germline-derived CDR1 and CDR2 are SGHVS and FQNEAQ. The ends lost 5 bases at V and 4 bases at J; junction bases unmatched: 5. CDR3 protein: CASSPQGTGNTIYF. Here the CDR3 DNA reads TGTGCCAGCAGCCCACAGGGGACCGGAAACACCATATATTTT.

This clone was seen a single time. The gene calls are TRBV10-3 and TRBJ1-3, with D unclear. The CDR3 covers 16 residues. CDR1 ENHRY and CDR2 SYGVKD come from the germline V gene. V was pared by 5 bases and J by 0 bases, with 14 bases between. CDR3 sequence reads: CAISPIIMSSGNTIYF. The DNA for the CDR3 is TGTGCCATCAGTCCAATTATCATGAGCTCTGGAAACACCATATATTTT.

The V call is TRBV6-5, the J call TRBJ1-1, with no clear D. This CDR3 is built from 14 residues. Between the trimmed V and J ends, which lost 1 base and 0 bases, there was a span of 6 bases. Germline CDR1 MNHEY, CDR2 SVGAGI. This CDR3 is CASSYYSMNTEAFF. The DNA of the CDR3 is TGTGCCAGCAGTTACTACAGCATGAACACTGAAGCTTTCTTT.

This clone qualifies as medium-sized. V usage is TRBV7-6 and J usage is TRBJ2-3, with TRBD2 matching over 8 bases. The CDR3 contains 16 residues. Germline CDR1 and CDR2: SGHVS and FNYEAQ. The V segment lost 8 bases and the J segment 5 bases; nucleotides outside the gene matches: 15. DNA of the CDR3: TGTGCCAGCCATAGACTATGGCGGGGGGAAAGAGATACGCAGTATTTT. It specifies CASHRLWRGERDTQYF.

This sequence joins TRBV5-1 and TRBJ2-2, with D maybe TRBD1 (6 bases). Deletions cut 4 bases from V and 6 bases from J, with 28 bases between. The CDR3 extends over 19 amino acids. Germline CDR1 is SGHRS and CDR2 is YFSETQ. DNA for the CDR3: TGCGCCAGCAGCCCGAAGGTAGTGGGGGCGAAGGGAGTGCCCGGGGAGCTGTTTTTT. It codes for CASSPKVVGAKGVPGELFF.

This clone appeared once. The CDR3 spells CASGTGSGYTEAFF. Written as DNA, the CDR3 is TGTGCCAGCGGGACAGGATCGGGATACACTGAAGCTTTCTTT. V usage is TRBV6-6 and J usage is TRBJ1-1, with 8 bases fitting TRBD1. The germline V gene has CDR1 MNHNY and CDR2 SVGAGI (reference sequence). This CDR3 contains 14 residues. Trimming cost V 8 bases and J 3 bases; bases outside gene matches: 8.